The clone carrying this T cell receptor beta chain has ten or more counts. No antigen is known for it. TCRdb passed the 5' RACE reads through MiXCR, listing each CDR3 protein once. The data contain more than 120,000 distinct CDR3 sequences, 7.7% of them singletons. These data originate in a study of T cells after yellow fever vaccination. Findings of the study overall: Reappearing after the booster were most of the clones from primary vaccination (about 95% CD4, approximately 85% CD8).

This TCR was recovered from a man aged 25-40 years who received the YFV17D yellow fever vaccine. This specimen consisted of CD4+ T cells sorted from PBMCs, obtained 5 days after the yellow fever booster vaccination.

The CDR3, as DNA: TGTGCCACCAGTGATTGGACAGGCTACGAGCAGTACTTC. This sequence encodes CATSDWTGYEQYF. This chain connects TRBV24-1 to TRBJ2-7, with TRBD1 identical over 7 bases. This CDR3 has 13 amino acids. Germline V gives CDR1 KGHDR, CDR2 SFDVKD. J was trimmed by 3 bases and V by 2 bases; bases with no gene match: 0.